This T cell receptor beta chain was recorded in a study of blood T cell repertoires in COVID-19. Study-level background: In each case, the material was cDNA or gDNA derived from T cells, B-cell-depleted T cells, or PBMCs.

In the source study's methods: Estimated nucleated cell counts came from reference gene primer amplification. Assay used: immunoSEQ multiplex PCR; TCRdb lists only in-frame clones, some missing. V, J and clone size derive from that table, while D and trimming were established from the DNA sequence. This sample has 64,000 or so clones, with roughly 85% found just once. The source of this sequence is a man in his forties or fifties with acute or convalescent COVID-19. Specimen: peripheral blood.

For the CDR3, the DNA is TGTGCCAGCAGCCAAGATGTAACCGGGGAGCAGTACTTC. Protein product: CASSQDVTGEQYF. The J gene is TRBJ2-7, the V gene TRBV3-1 (or the pseudogene TRBV3-2), with D hard to call. The CDR3 consists of 13 residues. Germline values: CDR1 LGHDT, CDR2 YNNKEL (reference sequence). V was shortened by 0 bases and J by 7 bases, with 10 bases between the two germline ends.